This T cell receptor beta chain originates from a study of shared clonotypes between healthy human individuals. Study results and limitations: The genetic and exposure-history diversity represented was limited by few donors.

Each sorted subset replicate got 200 ng genomic DNA, roughly 27,000 genomes. Produced via immunoSEQ multiplex PCR; TCRdb's table is partial and in-frame only. This sample has millions of clones, with about 92% found just once. Naive CD8 cells lacked CD45RO and underwent positive selection for CCR7, leaving out terminally differentiated effector memory CD45RA+ cells. Germline CDR1 is LNHDA and CDR2 is SQIVND (reference sequence). Germline trimming cut 3 bases from V and 8 bases from J; bases unmatched to any gene: 10. The CDR3 has 15 amino acids. To note about this clone: Its antigen is still unknown.

The receptor was isolated from a man younger than 35 in good health. Some clones in this sample may be carry-over from other donors' samples. The source material was naive CD8+ T cells from PBMCs. V gene TRBV19 combines with J gene TRBJ2-1; 7 bases line up with TRBD2. The DNA for the CDR3 is TGTGCCAGTAGTATTTGGGGGAGGGCGGTCGATGAGCAGTTCTTC. It codes for CASSIWGRAVDEQFF.